This section outlines one T cell receptor (beta chain) sequence together with its context. Its antigen is not identified. V was pared by 4 bases and J by 5 bases, with 20 bases between. The CDR3 length is 16 residues. The germline V gene encodes CDR1 SGHRS and CDR2 YFSETQ. This record belongs to a study of response to subunit inactivated influenza vaccine. Each CDR3 protein is one row after TCRdb ran MiXCR on the RT-PCR reads. The sample yields 500,000 or so distinct CDR3 sequences, 16% seen once. Overall study results and limits: After each seasonal influenza vaccination, few new T cells are recruited, the authors suggested.

This receptor was taken from a man aged 50 to 69 who received an inactivated influenza vaccine. The sample consisted of CD4+ T cells sorted from PBMCs, taken around 25 months after vaccination. The chain employs TRBV5-1 and TRBJ2-3; TRBD2 might be the D (5 bases). The CDR3 is CASSMAVAIKGDTQYF. CDR3 DNA sequence: TGCGCCAGCAGCATGGCCGTAGCGATAAAGGGAGATACGCAGTATTTT.